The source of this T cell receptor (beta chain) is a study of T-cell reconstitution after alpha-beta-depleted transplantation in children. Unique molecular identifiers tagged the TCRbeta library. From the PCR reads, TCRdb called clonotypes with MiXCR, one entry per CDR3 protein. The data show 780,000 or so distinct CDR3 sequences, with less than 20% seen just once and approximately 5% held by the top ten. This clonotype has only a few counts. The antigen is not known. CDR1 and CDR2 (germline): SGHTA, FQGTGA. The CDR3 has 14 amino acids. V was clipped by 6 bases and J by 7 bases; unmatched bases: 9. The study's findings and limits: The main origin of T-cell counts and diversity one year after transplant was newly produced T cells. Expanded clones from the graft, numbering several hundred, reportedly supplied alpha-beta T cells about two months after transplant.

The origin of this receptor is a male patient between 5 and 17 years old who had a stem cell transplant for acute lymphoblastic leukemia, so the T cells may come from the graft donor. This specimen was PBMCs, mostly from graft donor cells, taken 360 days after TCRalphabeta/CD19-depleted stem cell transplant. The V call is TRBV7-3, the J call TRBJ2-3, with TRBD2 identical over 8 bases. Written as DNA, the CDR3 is TGTGCCAGCAGTCCAAGCGGGAGTGCTTATACGCAGTATTTT. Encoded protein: CASSPSGSAYTQYF.